Each of the 8 T cell receptor beta chains below was sequenced from the same sample in a study of blood T cells in healthy people across ages (dated by TCRdb to the mid-2010s). Library prep was done by 5' RACE. Sequencing instrument: Illumina HiSeq 2500. A second PCR of roughly 6 to 11 cycles was run with a J-beta primer mix and a sample-barcoded 5' primer. TCRdb reran the public reads through fastp at Q25 and MiXCR, keeping productive beta chains. Records with the same CDR3 protein are collapsed into one entry carrying the most frequent genes and DNA. Recorded for this sample are about 720,000 distinct CDR3 sequences; around a fifth of them occurred a single time. Jointly, the top ten make up under 25% of the sample. Sequenced material: blood. The receptors derive from a man between 65 and 79 years old in good health.

The rearrangement joins TRBV5-1 to TRBJ2-1; D possibly corresponds to TRBD2 (6 bases). Germline V CDR1 and CDR2: SGHRS, YFSETQ. Trimming cost V 7 bases and J 1 base, with 12 bases left between them. CDR3 length equals 14 residues. The CDR3 spells CASHRERSYNEQFF. The CDR3 nucleotides are TGCGCCAGCCACCGGGAGAGATCCTACAATGAGCAGTTCTTC.

The CDR3 protein is CASSDPVRWGYTF. The CDR3 DNA follows: TGTGCCAGCAGTGACCCCGTGCGTTGGGGCTACACCTTC. J is TRBJ1-2 and V is TRBV25-1; no firm D call. Germline lookup yields CDR1 MGHDK and CDR2 SYGVNS. The length of the CDR3 is 13 residues. The V and J ends lost 3 bases and 8 bases respectively, with 13 bases between them.

The chain's CDR3 is CASSLGTSETYEQYV. Written as DNA, the CDR3 is TGTGCCAGCAGCCTCGGGACTAGCGAAACCTACGAGCAGTACGTC. The chain is built from TRBV7-9 and TRBJ2-7; 10 bases are a match to TRBD2. The CDR3 sequence is 15 residues long. Per germline, CDR1 SEHNR and CDR2 FQNEAQ (reference sequence). The V gene end was trimmed by 5 bases and the J gene end by 2 bases; junction bases not matched to a gene: 6.

This clonotype was found a few times. CDR3 sequence (DNA): TGTGCCATCAGTATGGGACGGGAGGGGGGCAATCAGCCCCAGCATTTT. Protein product: CAISMGREGGNQPQHF. The rearrangement uses TRBV10-3 and TRBJ1-5, with a weak D call TRBD1 (6 bases). Trimming removed 5 bases at V and 2 bases at J, with 16 bases between. There are 16 residues in the CDR3. Germline CDR1 and CDR2: ENHRY and SYGVKD.

The rearrangement uses TRBV11-2 and TRBJ2-7; TRBD2 matches 7 bases. The DNA end is more similar to TRBJ2-5, so the J call may be wrong. CDR1 and CDR2 (germline): SGHAT, FQNNGV. There are 15 residues in the CDR3. CDR3 nucleotide sequence: TGTGCCAGCAGCCGGCAAGCCGGGAGGCAAGAGACCCAGTACTTC. This sequence encodes CASSRQAGRQETQYF.

Worth noting for this clonotype: A junction end diverges from the germline sequence, so it may reflect a read error. The chain employs TRBV3-1 and TRBJ2-5; 11 bases fit TRBD2. From germline, CDR1 is LGHDT and CDR2 YNNKEL (reference sequence). This CDR3 is 17 amino acids long. CDR3 bases: TGCGCCAGCAGCCAACTTACTAGCGGGGGCTTCCAAGAGACCCAGTACTTC. This sequence encodes CASSQLTSGGFQETQYF.

The rearrangement uses TRBV29-1 and TRBJ2-1; D could derive from TRBD1 or TRBD2 (6 bases each). In germline, CDR1 is SQVTM, CDR2 ANQGSEA. Trimming pared 5 bases from V and 11 bases from J, leaving 13 bases between. This CDR3 spans 11 amino acids. CDR3 residues: CSVFRGQKQFF. The CDR3 nucleotides read TGCAGCGTTTTCCGGGGGCAAAAGCAGTTCTTC.

The V call is TRBV19, the J call TRBJ1-6; TRBD1 matches 9 bases. V shed 7 bases, J shed 9 bases, and the junction held 7 bases outside the gene matches. There are 14 residues in the CDR3. Germline CDR1 reads LNHDA; CDR2 reads SQIVND (reference sequence). CDR3 protein: CASNPGQGLSPLHF. The CDR3 DNA sequence: TGTGCCAGTAATCCGGGACAGGGCCTTTCACCCCTCCACTTT.